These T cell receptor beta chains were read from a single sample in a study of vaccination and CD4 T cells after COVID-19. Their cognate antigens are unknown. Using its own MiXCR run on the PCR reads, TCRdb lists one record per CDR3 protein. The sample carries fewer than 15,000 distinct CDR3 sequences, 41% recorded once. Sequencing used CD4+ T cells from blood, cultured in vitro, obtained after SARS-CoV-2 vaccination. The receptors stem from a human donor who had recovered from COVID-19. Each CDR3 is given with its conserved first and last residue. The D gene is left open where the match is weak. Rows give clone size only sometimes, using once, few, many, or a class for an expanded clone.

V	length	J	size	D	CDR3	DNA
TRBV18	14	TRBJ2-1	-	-	CASSPLIPYNEQFF	TGTGCCAGCTCACCACTGATACCCTACAATGAGCAGTTCTTC
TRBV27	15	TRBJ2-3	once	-	CASTPRDPGYHTQYF	TGTGCCAGCACCCCGCGGGACCCCGGATACCATACGCAGTATTTT
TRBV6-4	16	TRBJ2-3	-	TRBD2	CASSQTSGGAADTQYF	TGTGCCAGCAGCCAGACTAGCGGGGGGGCGGCAGATACGCAGTATTTT
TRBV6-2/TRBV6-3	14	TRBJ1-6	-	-	CASERGDYNSPLHF	TGTGCCAGCGAAAGAGGGGATTATAATTCACCCCTCCACTTT
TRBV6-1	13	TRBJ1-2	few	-	CASSKNPGDGYTF	TGTGCCAGCAGCAAAAACCCGGGGGATGGCTACACCTTC
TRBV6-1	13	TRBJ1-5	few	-	CASRRQFNQPQHF	TGTGCCAGCAGGAGACAGTTCAATCAGCCCCAGCATTTT
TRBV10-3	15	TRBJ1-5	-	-	CAASFGPPGDQPQHF	TGTGCCGCGTCCTTTGGGCCTCCGGGCGATCAGCCCCAGCATTTT
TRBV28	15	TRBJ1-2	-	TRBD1	CASRGQGDVHYGYTF	TGTGCCAGCAGGGGACAGGGGGATGTTCACTATGGCTACACCTTC
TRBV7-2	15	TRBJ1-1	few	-	CASSLRLLQNTEAFF	TGTGCCAGCAGCTTACGATTACTACAGAACACTGAAGCTTTCTTT
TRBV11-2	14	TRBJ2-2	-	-	CASSLVSGPGELFF	TGTGCCAGCAGCTTAGTGTCGGGGCCCGGGGAGCTGTTTTTT
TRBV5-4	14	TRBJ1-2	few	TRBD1	CASSWGGDRNGYTF	TGTGCCAGCAGTTGGGGTGGGGACAGGAATGGCTACACCTTC
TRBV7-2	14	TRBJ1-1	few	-	CASSLGDGTTEAFF	TGTGCCAGCAGCTTAGGGGACGGAACCACTGAAGCTTTCTTT
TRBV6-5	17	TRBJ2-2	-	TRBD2	CASSYSRLAGYTGELFF	TGTGCCAGCAGTTACTCCCGACTAGCGGGGTACACCGGGGAGCTGTTTTTT
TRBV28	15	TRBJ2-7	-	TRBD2	CASREGGERESEQYF	TGTGCCAGCAGGGAGGGTGGAGAGCGGGAGAGCGAGCAGTACTTC
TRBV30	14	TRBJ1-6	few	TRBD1	CAWSGQGPNSPLHF	TGTGCCTGGAGTGGACAGGGACCTAATTCACCCCTCCACTTT
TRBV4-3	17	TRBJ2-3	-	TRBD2	CASSQESTSGGTDTQYF	TGCGCCAGCAGCCAAGAGTCGACTAGCGGGGGCACAGATACGCAGTATTTT
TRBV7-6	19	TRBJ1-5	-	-	CASSLAEYGHLGGNQPQHF	TGTGCCAGCAGCTTAGCCGAATATGGACACCTAGGCGGCAATCAGCCCCAGCATTTT
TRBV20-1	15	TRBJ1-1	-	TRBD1	CSARDRVLLNTEAFF	TGCAGTGCTCGCGACAGGGTACTCTTGAACACTGAAGCTTTCTTT
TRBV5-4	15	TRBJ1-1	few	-	CASSPARQGGTEAFF	TGTGCCAGCAGCCCAGCTCGCCAGGGTGGGACTGAAGCTTTCTTT
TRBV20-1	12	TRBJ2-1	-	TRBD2	CSAATLAERRFF	TGCAGTGCTGCCACCCTAGCGGAGAGAAGATTCTTC
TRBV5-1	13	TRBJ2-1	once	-	CASSLVATNEQFF	TGCGCCAGCAGCTTGGTCGCTACTAATGAGCAGTTCTTC
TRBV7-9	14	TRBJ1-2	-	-	CASSLTTGEEGYTF	TGTGCCAGCAGCCTGACAACAGGAGAGGAGGGCTACACCTTC
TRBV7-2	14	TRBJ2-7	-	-	CASSPTVLGLEQYF	TGTGCCAGCAGCCCCACGGTCCTGGGTCTCGAGCAGTACTTC
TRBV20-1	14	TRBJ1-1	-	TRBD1	CSAPKTGMNTEAFF	TGCAGTGCTCCTAAGACAGGGATGAACACTGAAGCTTTCTTT
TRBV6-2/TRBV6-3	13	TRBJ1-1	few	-	CASSPTERGRTFF	TGTGCCAGCAGCCCCACTGAAAGGGGAAGGACTTTCTTT
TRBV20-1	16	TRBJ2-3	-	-	CSARDIGDLGTDTQYF	TGCAGTGCTAGAGATATAGGAGACCTTGGGACAGATACGCAGTATTTT
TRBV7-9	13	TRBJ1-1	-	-	CASSLEGNTEAFF	TGTGCCAGCAGCTTAGAGGGGAACACTGAAGCTTTCTTT
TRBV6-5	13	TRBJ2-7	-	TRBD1	CASSSGQGGEQYF	TGTGCCAGCAGTTCGGGACAGGGGGGAGAGCAGTACTTC
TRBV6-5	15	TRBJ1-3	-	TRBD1	CASSSTGGSGNTIYF	TGTGCCAGCAGTTCAACAGGGGGCTCTGGAAACACCATATATTTT
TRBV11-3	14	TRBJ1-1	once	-	CASSSLTANTEAFF	TGTGCCAGCAGCTCGTTGACAGCAAACACTGAAGCTTTCTTT
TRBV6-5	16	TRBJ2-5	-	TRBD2	CASSYSGTSGQETQYF	TGTGCCAGCAGTTACTCCGGGACTAGCGGCCAAGAGACCCAGTACTTC
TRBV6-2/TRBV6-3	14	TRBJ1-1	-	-	CASSYSPVNTEAFF	TGTGCCAGCAGTTACTCCCCAGTGAACACTGAAGCTTTCTTT
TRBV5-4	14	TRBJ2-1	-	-	CASSPGLDLDEQFF	TGTGCCAGCAGCCCGGGACTTGACCTCGATGAGCAGTTCTTC
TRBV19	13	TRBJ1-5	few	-	CASKDRYNQPQHF	TGTGCCAGTAAAGACAGGTACAATCAGCCCCAGCATTTT
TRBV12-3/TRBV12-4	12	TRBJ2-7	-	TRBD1	CASRDDRVEQYF	TGTGCCAGCAGGGACGACAGGGTCGAGCAGTACTTC
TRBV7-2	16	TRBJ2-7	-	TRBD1	CASSPGTGLKTYEQYF	TGTGCCAGCAGCCCCGGGACAGGCCTCAAAACCTACGAGCAGTACTTC
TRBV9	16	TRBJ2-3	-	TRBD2	CASSVRTSGGTDTQYF	TGTGCCAGCAGCGTACGGACTAGCGGGGGCACAGATACGCAGTATTTT
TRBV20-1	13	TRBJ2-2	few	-	CSGTTVLTGELFF	TGCAGTGGAACCACAGTCCTCACCGGGGAGCTGTTTTTT
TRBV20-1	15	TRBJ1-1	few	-	CSAKRAGSGNTEAFF	TGCAGTGCTAAGAGGGCGGGGTCGGGGAACACTGAAGCTTTCTTT
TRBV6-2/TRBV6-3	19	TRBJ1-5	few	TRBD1	CASSLGIGTGGTSNQPQHF	TGTGCCAGCAGTTTGGGGATCGGGACAGGGGGTACGAGCAATCAGCCCCAGCATTTT
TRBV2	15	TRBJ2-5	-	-	CASSDTGQGRETQYF	TGTGCCAGCAGTGATACTGGCCAAGGGAGGGAGACCCAGTACTTC
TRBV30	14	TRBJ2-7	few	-	CAWSAWGASSEQYF	TGTGCCTGGAGTGCGTGGGGGGCTAGCTCCGAGCAGTACTTC
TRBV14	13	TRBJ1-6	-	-	CASRQVDNSPLHF	TGTGCCAGTAGACAGGTTGATAATTCACCCCTCCACTTT
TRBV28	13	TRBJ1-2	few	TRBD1	CASLNRGTYGYTF	TGTGCCAGCTTAAACAGGGGAACGTATGGCTACACCTTC
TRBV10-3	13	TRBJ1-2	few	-	CAISAKGFDGYTF	TGTGCCATCAGTGCCAAGGGATTCGATGGCTACACCTTC
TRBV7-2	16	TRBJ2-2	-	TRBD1	CASSPPGQGATGELFF	TGTGCCAGCAGCCCACCGGGACAGGGGGCAACCGGGGAGCTGTTTTTT
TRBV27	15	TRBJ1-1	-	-	CASNPRGGVGTEAFF	TGTGCCAGCAACCCCCGTGGAGGGGTCGGGACTGAAGCTTTCTTT
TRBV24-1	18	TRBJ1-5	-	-	CATREKRDQGKSNQPQHF	TGTGCCACCAGGGAAAAAAGAGATCAGGGGAAGAGCAATCAGCCCCAGCATTTT
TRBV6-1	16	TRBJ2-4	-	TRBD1	CASSLGTGGVKNIQYF	TGTGCCAGCAGTCTAGGGACAGGGGGCGTCAAAAACATTCAGTACTTC